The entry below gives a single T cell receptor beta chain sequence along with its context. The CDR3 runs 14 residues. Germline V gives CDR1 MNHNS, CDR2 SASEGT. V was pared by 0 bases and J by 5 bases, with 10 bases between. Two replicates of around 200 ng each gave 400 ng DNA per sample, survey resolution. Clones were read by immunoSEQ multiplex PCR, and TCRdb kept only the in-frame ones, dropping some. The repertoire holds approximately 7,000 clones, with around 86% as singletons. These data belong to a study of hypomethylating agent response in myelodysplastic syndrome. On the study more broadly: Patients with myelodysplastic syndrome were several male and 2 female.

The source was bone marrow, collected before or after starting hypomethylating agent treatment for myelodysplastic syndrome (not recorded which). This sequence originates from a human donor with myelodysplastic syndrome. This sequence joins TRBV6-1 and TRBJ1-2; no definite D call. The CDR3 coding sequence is TGTGCCAGCAGTGAAGCGGGCCCAACATATGGCTACACCTTC. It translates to CASSEAGPTYGYTF.